This is a list of T cell receptor beta chains from one sample in a study of blood T cell repertoires in COVID-19. Clones were read by immunoSEQ multiplex PCR, and TCRdb kept only the in-frame ones, dropping some. Found here are about 15,000 clones, 75% to 85% of them singletons; the top ten hold over 25%. The specimen was peripheral blood. The receptors come from a woman aged 45 to 65 with active or convalescent COVID-19. Each CDR3 is given with its conserved first and last residue. The D gene is left open where the match is weak. A row's size may be missing; if present it is once, few, many or a size class.

CDR3: CASGGQNTGELFF
DNA: TGTGCCAGCGGGGGCCAAAACACCGGGGAGCTGTTTTTT
J: TRBJ2-2
V: TRBV7-9
size: NA
length: 13
D: NA

CDR3: CASSRWTGNRKINTIYF
DNA: TGTGCCAGCAGCAGATGGACAGGAAACAGGAAAATAAACACCATATATTTT
J: TRBJ1-3
V: TRBV7-9
size: NA
length: 17
D: TRBD1

CDR3: CASSRGQGYNEKLFF
DNA: TGTGCCAGCAGTCGGGGACAGGGATATAATGAAAAACTGTTTTTT
J: TRBJ1-4
V: TRBV6-5
size: NA
length: 15
D: TRBD1

CDR3: CASSTGTGSTDTQYF
DNA: TGTGCCAGTTCTACCGGGACAGGGAGCACAGATACGCAGTATTTT
J: TRBJ2-3
V: TRBV19
size: NA
length: 15
D: TRBD1

CDR3: CASSFSSGIITDTQYF
DNA: TGTGCCAGCAGCTTTTCGTCAGGGATCATCACAGATACGCAGTATTTT
J: TRBJ2-3
V: TRBV11-2
size: NA
length: 16
D: NA

CDR3: CASSSGGYTDTQYF
DNA: TGTGCCAGCAGCTCCGGAGGGTACACAGATACGCAGTATTTT
J: TRBJ2-3
V: TRBV7-6
size: NA
length: 14
D: NA

CDR3: CASSLYLDRWTEAFF
DNA: TGTGCCAGCAGCTTATACCTGGACAGGTGGACTGAAGCTTTCTTT
J: TRBJ1-1
V: TRBV7-9
size: NA
length: 15
D: TRBD1

CDR3: CASSLWDRKDSNQPQHF
DNA: TGTGCCAGCAGTTTATGGGACAGGAAGGATAGCAATCAGCCCCAGCATTTT
J: TRBJ1-5
V: TRBV28
size: once
length: 17
D: TRBD1

CDR3: CASRTSGSDEQFF
DNA: TGTGCCAGTAGGACTAGCGGGAGTGATGAGCAGTTCTTC
J: TRBJ2-1
V: TRBV19
size: NA
length: 13
D: TRBD2

CDR3: CATSKRDNEQFF
DNA: TGTGCCACCAGCAAGCGGGACAATGAGCAGTTCTTC
J: TRBJ2-1
V: TRBV24-1
size: NA
length: 12
D: NA

CDR3: CASSFPRGINGYTF
DNA: TGTGCCAGCAGTTTCCCCAGGGGCATCAATGGCTACACCTTC
J: TRBJ1-2
V: TRBV28
size: many
length: 14
D: NA

CDR3: CATSDMTSKQFF
DNA: TGTGCCACCAGTGACATGACTAGTAAGCAGTTCTTC
J: TRBJ2-1
V: TRBV24-1
size: NA
length: 12
D: NA

CDR3: CASSLGLRGSYEQYF
DNA: TGTGCCAGCAGCTTGGGGCTACGGGGTTCCTACGAGCAGTACTTC
J: TRBJ2-7
V: TRBV5-6
size: NA
length: 15
D: NA

CDR3: CSASPGFNEKLFF
DNA: TGCAGTGCTAGTCCGGGGTTTAATGAAAAACTGTTTTTT
J: TRBJ1-4
V: TRBV20-1
size: NA
length: 13
D: NA

CDR3: CASSFRTGPFSGANVLTF
DNA: TGTGCCAGCAGCTTCCGGACAGGGCCATTCTCTGGGGCCAACGTCCTGACTTTC
J: TRBJ2-6
V: TRBV5-8
size: NA
length: 18
D: TRBD1

CDR3: CASSEHKRNTEAFF
DNA: TGTGCCAGCAGTGAACATAAGAGGAACACTGAAGCTTTCTTT
J: TRBJ1-1
V: TRBV6-1
size: NA
length: 14
D: NA

CDR3: CAITTGGTGELFF
DNA: TGTGCCATCACCACAGGGGGCACCGGGGAGCTGTTTTTT
J: TRBJ2-2
V: TRBV10-3
size: NA
length: 13
D: TRBD1